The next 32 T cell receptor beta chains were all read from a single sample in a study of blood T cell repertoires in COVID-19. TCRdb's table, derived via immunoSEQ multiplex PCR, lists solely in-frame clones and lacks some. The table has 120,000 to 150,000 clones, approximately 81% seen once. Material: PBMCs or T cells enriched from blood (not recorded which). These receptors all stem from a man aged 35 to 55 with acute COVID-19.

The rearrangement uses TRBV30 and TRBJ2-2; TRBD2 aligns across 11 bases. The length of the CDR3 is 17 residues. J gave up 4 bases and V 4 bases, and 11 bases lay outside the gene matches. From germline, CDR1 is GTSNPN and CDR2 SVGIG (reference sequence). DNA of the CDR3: TGTGCCTGGAATTATGGGACTAGCGGTAGACGCACCGGGGAGCTGTTTTTT. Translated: CAWNYGTSGRRTGELFF.

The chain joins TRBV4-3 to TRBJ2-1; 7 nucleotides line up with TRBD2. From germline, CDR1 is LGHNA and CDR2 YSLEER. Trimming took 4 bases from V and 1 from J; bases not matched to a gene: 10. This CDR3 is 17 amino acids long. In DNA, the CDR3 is TGCGCCAGCAGCCGGTCACTAGCGACCGTTTCCTACAATGAGCAGTTCTTC. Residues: CASSRSLATVSYNEQFF.

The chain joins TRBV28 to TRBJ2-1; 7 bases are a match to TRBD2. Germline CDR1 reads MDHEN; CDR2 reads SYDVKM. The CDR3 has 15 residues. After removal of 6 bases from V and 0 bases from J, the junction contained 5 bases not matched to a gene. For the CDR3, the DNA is TGTGCCAGCAGCCTTAGCGGGCCCTCCTACAATGAGCAGTTCTTC. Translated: CASSLSGPSYNEQFF.

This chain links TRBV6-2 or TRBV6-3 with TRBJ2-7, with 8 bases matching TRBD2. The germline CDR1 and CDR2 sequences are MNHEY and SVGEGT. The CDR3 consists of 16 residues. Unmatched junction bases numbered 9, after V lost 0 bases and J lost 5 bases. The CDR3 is CASSYSIRRREDEQYF. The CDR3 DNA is TGTGCCAGCAGTTACTCCATTCGTCGGCGGGAGGACGAGCAGTACTTC.

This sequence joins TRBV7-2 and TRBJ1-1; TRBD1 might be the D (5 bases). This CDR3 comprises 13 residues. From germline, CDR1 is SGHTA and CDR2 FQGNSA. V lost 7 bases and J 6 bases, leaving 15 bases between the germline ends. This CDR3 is CASKVQVLAEAFF. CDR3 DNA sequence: TGTGCCAGCAAAGTACAGGTTCTTGCTGAAGCTTTCTTT. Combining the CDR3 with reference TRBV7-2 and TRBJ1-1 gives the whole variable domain GAGVSQSPSNKVTEKGKDVELRCDPISGHTALYWYRQSLGQGLEFLIYFQGNSAPDKSGLPSDRFSAERTGGSVSTLTIQRTQQEDSAVYLCASKVQVLAEAFFGQGTRLTVV.

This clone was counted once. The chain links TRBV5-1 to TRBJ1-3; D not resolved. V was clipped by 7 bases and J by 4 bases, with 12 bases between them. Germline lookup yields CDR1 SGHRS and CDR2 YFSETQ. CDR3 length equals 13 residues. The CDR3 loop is CASARSSGNTIYF. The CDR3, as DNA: TGCGCCAGCGCCCGGTCCTCCGGAAACACCATATATTTT.

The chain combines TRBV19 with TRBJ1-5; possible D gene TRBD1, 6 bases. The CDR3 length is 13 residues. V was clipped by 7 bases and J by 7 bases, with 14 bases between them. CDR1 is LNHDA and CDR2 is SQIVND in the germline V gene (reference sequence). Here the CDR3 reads CASTGGRGQPQHF. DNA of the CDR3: TGTGCCAGTACTGGGGGGCGGGGGCAGCCCCAGCATTTT.

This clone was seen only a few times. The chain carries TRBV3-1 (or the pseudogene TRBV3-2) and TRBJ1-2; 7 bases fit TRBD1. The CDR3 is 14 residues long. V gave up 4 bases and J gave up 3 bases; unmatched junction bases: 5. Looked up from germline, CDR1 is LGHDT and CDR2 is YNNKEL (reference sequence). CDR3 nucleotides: TGTGCCAGCAGCCTGACAGGGATCCACTATGGCTACACCTTC. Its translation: CASSLTGIHYGYTF.

The CDR3 DNA reads TGTGCCAGCAGTTACGGGGCAAGGGCTGGGAATGAGCAGTTCTTC. Amino acids: CASSYGARAGNEQFF. The chain joins TRBV6-5 to TRBJ2-1, with D possibly matching TRBD1 (5 bases). V was trimmed by 2 bases and J by 7 bases, leaving 15 bases between them. The length of the CDR3 is 15 residues. The germline V gene has CDR1 MNHEY and CDR2 SVGAGI.

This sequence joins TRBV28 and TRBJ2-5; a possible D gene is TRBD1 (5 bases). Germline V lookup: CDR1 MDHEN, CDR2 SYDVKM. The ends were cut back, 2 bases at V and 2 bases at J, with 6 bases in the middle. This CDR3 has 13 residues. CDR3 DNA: TGTGCCAGCAGTTTAAACAGGCAAGAGACCCAGTACTTC. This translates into CASSLNRQETQYF.

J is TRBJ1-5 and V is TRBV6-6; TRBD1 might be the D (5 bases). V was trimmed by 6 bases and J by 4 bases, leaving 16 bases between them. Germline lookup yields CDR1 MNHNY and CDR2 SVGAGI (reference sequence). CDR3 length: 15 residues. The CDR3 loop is CASRIPGTPNQPQHF. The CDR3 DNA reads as TGTGCCAGCAGGATACCCGGGACTCCAAATCAGCCCCAGCATTTT.

The CDR3 nucleotides read TGTGCCAGCAGTAATCAGGGGGCGAGGACTGAAGCTTTCTTT. Translated, it gives CASSNQGARTEAFF. The chain couples TRBV2 to TRBJ1-1; 8 bases are shared with TRBD1. With V trimmed by 5 bases and J by 5 bases, 7 bases remained unmatched. The germline V gene encodes CDR1 SNHLY and CDR2 FYNNEI. This CDR3 spans 14 amino acids.

CDR3 nucleotides: TGTGCCAGTACCCACACGGGACAGAACACCGGGGAGCTGTTTTTT. Its translation: CASTHTGQNTGELFF. V usage is TRBV19 and J usage is TRBJ2-2, with TRBD1 as a possible D gene (6 bases). V was clipped by 7 bases and J by 1 base, with 13 bases between them. The CDR3 is made up of 15 amino acids. Per germline, CDR1 LNHDA and CDR2 SQIVND (reference sequence).

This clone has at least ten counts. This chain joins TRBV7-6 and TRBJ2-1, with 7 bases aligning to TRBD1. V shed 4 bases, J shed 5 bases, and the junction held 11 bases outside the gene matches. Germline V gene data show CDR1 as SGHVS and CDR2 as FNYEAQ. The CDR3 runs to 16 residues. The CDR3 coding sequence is TGTGCCAGCAGCTCCTACAGACAGGGCCCCAACAATGAGCAGTTCTTC. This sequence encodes CASSSYRQGPNNEQFF.

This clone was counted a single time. The CDR3 here is CASSQGPGNPGVFEAFF. The CDR3 DNA is TGCGCCAGCAGCCAAGGCCCAGGGAACCCTGGGGTTTTTGAAGCTTTCTTT. The chain uses TRBV4-3 and TRBJ1-1; D is possibly TRBD1 (5 bases). Germline loops: CDR1 LGHNA, CDR2 YSLEER. Trimming removed 1 base at V and 7 bases at J, with 22 bases between. This CDR3 comprises 17 residues.

The CDR3 nucleotides are TGTGCCAGCTCACCCTTGACGACAGATCAGCCCCAGCATTTT. Protein sequence: CASSPLTTDQPQHF. The chain combines TRBV18 with TRBJ1-5; weak D call: TRBD1 (5 bases). Trimming removed 3 bases at V and 5 bases at J, with 11 bases between. CDR1 is KGHSH, CDR2 LQKENI, per germline. The CDR3 contains 14 residues. The full variable domain, its missing parts supplied by reference TRBV18 and TRBJ1-5, is NAGVMQNPRHLVRRRGQEARLRCSPMKGHSHVYWYRQLPEEGLKFMVYLQKENIIDESGMPKERFSAEFPKEGPSILRIQQVVRGDSAAYFCASSPLTTDQPQHFGDGTRLSIL.

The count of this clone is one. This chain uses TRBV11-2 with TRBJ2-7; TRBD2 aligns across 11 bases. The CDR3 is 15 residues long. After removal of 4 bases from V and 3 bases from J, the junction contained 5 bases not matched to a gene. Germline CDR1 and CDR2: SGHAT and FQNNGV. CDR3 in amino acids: CASSSLAGGLYEQYF. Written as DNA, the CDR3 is TGTGCCAGCAGCTCATTAGCGGGGGGGCTCTACGAGCAGTACTTC.

CDR3 in DNA: TGTGCCAGCAGCTTAGGAGGGAGAGGTTACTACAATGAGCAGTTCTTC. This translates into CASSLGGRGYYNEQFF. The chain uses TRBV7-2 and TRBJ2-1, with a possible D match to TRBD2 (5 bases). The V gene's germline CDR1 is SGHTA and CDR2 FQGNSA. The ends were cut back, 1 base at V and 3 bases at J, with 13 bases in the middle. CDR3 length: 16 amino acids.

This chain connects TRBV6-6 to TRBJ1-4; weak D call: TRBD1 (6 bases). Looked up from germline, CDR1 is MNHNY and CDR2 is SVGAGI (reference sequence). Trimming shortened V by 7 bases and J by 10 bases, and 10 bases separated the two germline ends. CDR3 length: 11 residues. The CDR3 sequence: CASTTDRKLFF. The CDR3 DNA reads TGTGCCAGCACCACGGACAGAAAACTGTTTTTT.

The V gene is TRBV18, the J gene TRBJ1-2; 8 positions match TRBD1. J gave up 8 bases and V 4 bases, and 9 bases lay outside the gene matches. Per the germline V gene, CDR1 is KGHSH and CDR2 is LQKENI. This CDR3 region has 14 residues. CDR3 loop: CASSRGQGPGGYTF. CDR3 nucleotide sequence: TGTGCCAGCTCACGTGGACAGGGTCCGGGGGGCTACACCTTC.

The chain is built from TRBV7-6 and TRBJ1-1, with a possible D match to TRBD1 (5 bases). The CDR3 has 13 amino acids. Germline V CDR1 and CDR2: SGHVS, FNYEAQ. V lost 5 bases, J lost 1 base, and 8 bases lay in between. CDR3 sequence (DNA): TGTGCCAGCAGCCGTACAGGGAACACTGAAGCTTTCTTT. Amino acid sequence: CASSRTGNTEAFF.

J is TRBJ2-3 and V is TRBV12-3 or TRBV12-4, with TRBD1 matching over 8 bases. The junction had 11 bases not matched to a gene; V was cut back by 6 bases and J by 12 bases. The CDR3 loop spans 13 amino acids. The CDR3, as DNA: TGTGCCAGCAGCCGCGGACAGGGCCTCCCTCAGTATTTT. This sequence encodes CASSRGQGLPQYF.

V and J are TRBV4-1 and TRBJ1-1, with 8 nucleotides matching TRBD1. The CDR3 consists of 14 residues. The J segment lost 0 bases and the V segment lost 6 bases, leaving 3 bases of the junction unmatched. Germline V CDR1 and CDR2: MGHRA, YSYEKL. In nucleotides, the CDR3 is TGCGCCAGCAGGAAGGGACAGGTGAACACTGAAGCTTTCTTT. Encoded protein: CASRKGQVNTEAFF.

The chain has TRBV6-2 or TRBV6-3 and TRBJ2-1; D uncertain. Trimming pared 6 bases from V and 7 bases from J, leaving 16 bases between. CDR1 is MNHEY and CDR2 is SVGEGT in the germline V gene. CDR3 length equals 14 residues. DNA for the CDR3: TGTGCCAGCAGCCCCCGAAACTCCCTGAATGAGCAGTTCTTC. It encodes CASSPRNSLNEQFF.

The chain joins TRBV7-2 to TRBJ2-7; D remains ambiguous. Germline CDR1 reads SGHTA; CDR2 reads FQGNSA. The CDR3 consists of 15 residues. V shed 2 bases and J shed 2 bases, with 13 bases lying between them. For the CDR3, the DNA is TGTGCCAGCAGCTTACGTAGAGGCAGACCCTACGAGCAGTACTTC. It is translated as CASSLRRGRPYEQYF.

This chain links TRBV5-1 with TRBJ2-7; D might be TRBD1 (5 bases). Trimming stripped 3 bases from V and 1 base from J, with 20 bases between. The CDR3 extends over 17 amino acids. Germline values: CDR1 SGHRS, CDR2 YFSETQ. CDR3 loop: CASSSMPRGIRSYEQYF. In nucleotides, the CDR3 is TGCGCCAGCAGCTCCATGCCTAGGGGCATCAGGTCCTACGAGCAGTACTTC.

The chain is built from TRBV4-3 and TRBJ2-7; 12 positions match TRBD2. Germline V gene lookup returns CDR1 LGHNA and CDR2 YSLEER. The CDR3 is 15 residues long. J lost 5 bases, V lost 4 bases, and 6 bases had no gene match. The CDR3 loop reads CASSLGLAGKDEQYF. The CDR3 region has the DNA TGCGCCAGCAGCCTCGGACTAGCGGGAAAGGACGAGCAGTACTTC.

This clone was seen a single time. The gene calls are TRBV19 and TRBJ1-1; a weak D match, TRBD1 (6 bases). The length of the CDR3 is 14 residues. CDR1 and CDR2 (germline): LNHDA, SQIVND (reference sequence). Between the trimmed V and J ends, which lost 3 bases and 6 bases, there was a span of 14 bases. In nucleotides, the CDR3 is TGTGCCAGTAGTATGAGCGTGGGGACATCTGAAGCTTTCTTT. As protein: CASSMSVGTSEAFF.

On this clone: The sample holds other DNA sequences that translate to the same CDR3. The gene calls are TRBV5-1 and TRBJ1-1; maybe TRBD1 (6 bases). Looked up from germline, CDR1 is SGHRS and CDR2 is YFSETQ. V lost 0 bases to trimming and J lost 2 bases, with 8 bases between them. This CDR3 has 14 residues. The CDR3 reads CASSLVQGNTEAFF. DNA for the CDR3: TGCGCCAGCAGCTTGGTACAGGGTAACACTGAAGCTTTCTTT.

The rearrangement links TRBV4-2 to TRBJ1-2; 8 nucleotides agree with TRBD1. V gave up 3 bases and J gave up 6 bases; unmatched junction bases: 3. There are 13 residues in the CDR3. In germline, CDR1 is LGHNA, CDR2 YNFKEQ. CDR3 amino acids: CASSHGDRNGYTF. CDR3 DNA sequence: TGTGCCAGCAGCCATGGGGACAGGAATGGCTACACCTTC.

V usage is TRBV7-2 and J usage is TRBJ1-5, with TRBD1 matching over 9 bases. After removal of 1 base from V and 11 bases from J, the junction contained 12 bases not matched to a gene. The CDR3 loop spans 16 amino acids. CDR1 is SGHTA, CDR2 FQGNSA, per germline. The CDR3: CASSLGGTGQSSSQHF. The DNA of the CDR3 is TGTGCCAGCAGCTTAGGGGGGACAGGGCAAAGTTCGTCCCAGCATTTT.

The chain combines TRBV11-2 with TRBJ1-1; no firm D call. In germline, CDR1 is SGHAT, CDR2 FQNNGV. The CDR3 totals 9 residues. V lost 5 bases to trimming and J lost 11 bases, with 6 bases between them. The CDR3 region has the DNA TGTGCCAGCAGCCCACGGGCTTTCTTT. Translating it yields CASSPRAFF.